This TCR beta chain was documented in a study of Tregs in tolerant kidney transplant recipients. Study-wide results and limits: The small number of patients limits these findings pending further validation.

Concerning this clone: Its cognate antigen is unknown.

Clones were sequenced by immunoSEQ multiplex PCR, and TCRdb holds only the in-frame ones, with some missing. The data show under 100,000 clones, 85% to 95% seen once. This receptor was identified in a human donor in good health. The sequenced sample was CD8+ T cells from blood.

CDR3: CASSYQRGGQETQYF. As DNA, the CDR3 is TGTGCCAGCAGTTACCAGCGGGGGGGGCAAGAGACCCAGTACTTC. The chain links TRBV6-5 to TRBJ2-5; 10 bases are shared with TRBD2. Trimming cost V 2 bases and J 2 bases; bases outside gene matches: 2. The CDR3 extends over 15 amino acids. Germline CDR1 reads MNHEY; CDR2 reads SVGAGI.